This TCR beta chain stems from a study of shared clonotypes between healthy human individuals. In the study overall: CD4 naive and CD4 memory each took three plates per donor, while CD8 naive took two and CD8 memory one.

Caucasian adults living in Nashville, Tennessee, provided all samples. Trimming stripped 6 bases from V and 6 bases from J, with 17 bases between. Germline loops: CDR1 SNHLY, CDR2 FYNNEI. The CDR3 loop spans 14 amino acids. Deep-level settings were used for running the assay. Investigators spread the genomic DNA of each subset evenly over several immunoSEQ plates. Profiled with immunoSEQ multiplex PCR; TCRdb holds only in-frame clones, not every one. The repertoire includes 850,000 to 1,200,000 clones, around 74% of them detected once, and 1.4% to 1.5% sits in the top ten. The rearrangement joins TRBV2 to TRBJ1-2; D may be TRBD1 (5 bases). What was sequenced was memory CD4+ T cells sorted from blood. The subset denotes: CD45RA-negative fraction. The receptor was derived from a man aged 18-30 years in good health. CDR3 nucleotides: TGTGCCAGCAGCCTCCAGGGACTTAGGGATGGCTACACCTTC. This gives the protein CASSLQGLRDGYTF. Looking up the rest from reference TRBV2 and TRBJ1-2 gives the full variable domain: EPEVTQTPSHQVTQMGQEVILRCVPISNHLYFYWYRQILGQKVEFLVSFYNNEISEKSEIFDDQFSVERPDGSNFTLKIRSTKLEDSAMYFCASSLQGLRDGYTFGSGTRLTVV.